Listed here is a single TCR beta chain. Per the original methods: Researchers report that nucleated cell counts were estimated from reference gene primer amplification. Data came from immunoSEQ multiplex PCR; TCRdb stores just in-frame clones and leaves some out. V, J and clone size are taken as reported in that table, and D and trimming were inferred from the DNA itself. The data contain about 140,000 clones, about 85% of them seen just once; the ten biggest clones take up more than 2%. Looked up from germline, CDR1 is SNHLY and CDR2 is FYNNEI. Trimming took off 8 bases at V and 6 bases at J, with 13 bases between the two ends. This CDR3 has 12 amino acids. This specimen comes from a study of blood T cell repertoires in COVID-19. On the study more broadly: The cDNA or gDNA used as material had been derived from T cells, B-cell-depleted T cells, or PBMCs.

The clonotype comes from a human donor with COVID-19, enrolled during active disease. The donor label of this sample is uncertain. This rearrangement joins TRBV2 to TRBJ1-2; a weak D match, TRBD1 (5 bases). Input material: peripheral blood. CDR3 nucleotides: TGTGCCAGCCGGGGGGATCTAGATGGCTACACCTTC. It specifies CASRGDLDGYTF.